The text below deals with one T cell receptor (beta chain). Germline CDR1 is MGHRA and CDR2 is YSYEKL. This CDR3 has 13 residues. Trimming removed 4 bases from V and 8 bases from J, with 12 bases in between. This sample stems from a study of T cells in Graves' hyperthyroidism and ophthalmopathy. What was amplified from RNA transcripts were TCR beta CDR3 regions. The HTBI primer set drove a first-round RT-PCR of the TCR CDR3. MiXCR, applied by TCRdb to the multiplex PCR reads, yields one record per CDR3 protein. Of more than 500,000 distinct CDR3 sequences listed, roughly 15% are singletons. The clonotype originates from a woman aged 25 to 39 with Graves' hyperthyroidism. The chain is built from TRBV4-1 and TRBJ1-5; D unresolved. The material sequenced was blood. The CDR3 reads CASSPPTGKPQHF. CDR3 bases: TGCGCCAGCAGCCCCCCCACCGGTAAGCCCCAGCATTTT.